Presented here are 14 T cell receptor beta chains from one specimen sequenced in a study of CXCR3-negative and CXCR3-positive naive CD8 T cells. No cognate antigen is known for these TCRs. The study's findings and limits: Naive cells that were CXCR3-positive had more hydrophobic TRB CDR3s (compared with CXCR3-negative naive cells).

The method, 5' RACE with UMI labels, was used to prepare the TRB cDNA libraries. TCRdb re-called the 5' RACE reads; one entry per CDR3 protein, DNA not given. This listing includes roughly 140,000 distinct CDR3 sequences. The sample consisted of naive CXCR3+ CD8+ T cells from blood. Subset specified: CD45RO-CCR7+CD27+CD95- naive CD8+ T cells expressing CXCR3 (TNR3+). The receptors come from a human donor in good health. Some clones in this sample may be carry-over from other donors' samples.

The chain employs TRBV29-1 and TRBJ2-4; TCRdb outputs TRBD2, but without DNA this stays unchecked. This CDR3 has 13 residues. The V gene's germline CDR1 is SQVTM and CDR2 ANQGSEA. CDR3 amino acids: CSAGGTTKNIQYF.

The rearrangement uses TRBV29-1 and TRBJ2-7. The CDR3 runs to 12 residues. Germline loops: CDR1 SQVTM, CDR2 ANQGSEA. The CDR3 loop is CSIEGRPYEQYF.

V gene TRBV7-8 combines with J gene TRBJ2-5; TCRdb designates TRBD1, a call that cannot be tested without DNA. CDR3 size: 13 residues. Germline V gives CDR1 SGHVS, CDR2 FQNEAQ. The CDR3: CASRRGVQETQYF.

The rearrangement links TRBV6-5 to TRBJ1-4; lacking DNA, the TRBD1 call made by TCRdb goes unchecked. Germline CDR1 MNHEY, CDR2 SVGAGI. The length of the CDR3 is 17 residues. CDR3 loop: CASSYTGQGVRNEKLFF.

The chain joins TRBV27 to TRBJ2-7; checking the TCRdb D call of TRBD1 is not possible without DNA. The length of the CDR3 is 13 residues. Germline lookup yields CDR1 MNHEY and CDR2 SMNVEV (reference sequence). The CDR3 spells CASSLKGAYEQYF.

V is TRBV10-3 and J is TRBJ1-1; TCRdb calls TRBD1, which cannot be checked without DNA. Per germline, CDR1 ENHRY and CDR2 SYGVKD. The CDR3 has 14 residues. CDR3 amino acids: CAIRETGVNTEAFF.

This CDR3 reads CASSVPHNEQFF. The chain couples TRBV7-2 to TRBJ2-1. Germline V gene data show CDR1 as SGHTA and CDR2 as FQGNSA. The CDR3 totals 12 residues.

The V call is TRBV7-2, the J call TRBJ1-1; TCRdb calls TRBD1, which cannot be checked without DNA. The germline gives CDR1 SGHTA, CDR2 FQGNSA. This CDR3 is 18 amino acids long. The CDR3 is CASSLAPISTGLAYEAFF.

This sequence joins TRBV29-1 and TRBJ2-7. CDR1 is SQVTM and CDR2 is ANQGSEA in the germline V gene. The CDR3 has 11 amino acids. The CDR3 spells CSVRVSYEQYF.

This chain connects TRBV29-1 to TRBJ2-1; TCRdb designates TRBD2, a call that cannot be tested without DNA. CDR3 length: 14 residues. Germline V gene lookup returns CDR1 SQVTM and CDR2 ANQGSEA. The CDR3 sequence is CSVGRGSSYNEQFF.

The genes are TRBV29-1 and TRBJ2-3; TCRdb names TRBD2, which stays unverified in the absence of DNA. The CDR3 spans 15 residues. From germline, CDR1 is SQVTM and CDR2 ANQGSEA. CDR3 sequence: CSVEGLAGNTDTQYF.

The chain carries TRBV18 and TRBJ2-1; TCRdb proposes TRBD1, but this gene call is untestable without DNA. Germline V gives CDR1 KGHSH, CDR2 LQKENI. The CDR3 totals 18 residues. The CDR3 loop is CASSPPGGGLSSYNEQFF.

The J gene is TRBJ1-4, the V gene TRBV4-1. The CDR3 totals 15 residues. CDR1 is MGHRA and CDR2 is YSYEKL in the germline V gene. CDR3 protein: CASSQVAGRNEKLFF.

The chain couples TRBV19 to TRBJ1-5; checking the TCRdb D call of TRBD1 is not possible without DNA. This CDR3 comprises 13 residues. Germline-derived CDR1 and CDR2 are LNHDA and SQIVND (reference sequence). The CDR3 spells CASCPGRYQPQHF. The full variable domain, with the rest looked up from reference TRBV19 and TRBJ1-5, is DGGITQSPKYLFRKEGQNVTLSCEQNLNHDAMYWYRQDPGQGLRLIYYSQIVNDFQKGDIAEGYSVSREKKESFPLTVTSAQKNPTAFYLCASCPGRYQPQHFGDGTRLSIL.